Following are 20 T cell receptor beta chains from one sample sequenced in a study of early T cells in non-severe SARS-CoV-2 infection. Each CDR3 protein is one row after TCRdb ran MiXCR on the 5' RACE reads. The data show around 26,000 distinct CDR3 sequences, with about 4.5% seen just once and roughly 5.3% held by the top ten. The sequencing sample was made of whole blood. The origin of the receptors is an adult who was a healthcare worker with PCR-confirmed SARS-CoV-2 infection or an uninfected control (not recorded which).

The rearrangement links TRBV7-6 to TRBJ2-2; D remains ambiguous. Looked up from germline, CDR1 is SGHVS and CDR2 is FNYEAQ. Between the trimmed V and J ends, which lost 1 base and 2 bases, there was a span of 5 bases. This CDR3 region has 14 residues. The CDR3 region has the DNA TGTGCCAGCAGCTTAGGGGTTAACACCGGGGAGCTGTTTTTT. Protein product: CASSLGVNTGELFF.

In this sample, this clonotype turned up many times. The V gene is TRBV6-1, the J gene TRBJ2-2; perhaps TRBD1 as D (6 bases). The CDR3 sequence is 14 residues long. Trimming left V 4 bases short and J 6 bases short, with 12 bases between. Germline V gives CDR1 MNHNS, CDR2 SASEGT. CDR3 sequence reads: CASSGTVMAGELFF. CDR3 DNA sequence: TGTGCCAGCAGTGGGACAGTAATGGCCGGGGAGCTGTTTTTT.

By proportion, this clonotype is medium-sized. The chain carries TRBV11-1 and TRBJ2-7, with D possibly TRBD1 on 6 matching bases. Trimming pared 5 bases from V and 2 bases from J, leaving 16 bases between. This CDR3 region has 15 residues. CDR1 and CDR2 from the germline V gene are SGHAT and FQDESV (reference sequence). DNA for the CDR3: TGTGCCAGCAGCCTACTTCCGGGACAAGCCTACGAGCAGTACTTC. It translates to CASSLLPGQAYEQYF. Complete variable domain (other parts from reference TRBV11-1 and TRBJ2-7): EAEVAQSPRYKITEKSQAVAFWCDPISGHATLYWYRQILGQGPELLVQFQDESVVDDSQLPKDRFSAERLKGVDSTLKIQPAELGDSAMYLCASSLLPGQAYEQYFGPGTRLTVT.

This clonotype was recorded at least ten times. The gene calls are TRBV18 and TRBJ2-7; 7 bases fit TRBD1. V shed 6 bases and J 3 bases; nucleotides not matched to a gene: 8. The germline CDR1 and CDR2 sequences are KGHSH and LQKENI. This CDR3 comprises 14 residues. Here the CDR3 reads CASSTTGRSYEQYF. CDR3 nucleotides: TGTGCCAGCTCCACGACAGGGCGCAGCTACGAGCAGTACTTC.

This clonotype occurred many times. The gene calls are TRBV20-1 and TRBJ2-2; possibly TRBD1 for D (5 bases). V lost 5 bases and J lost 0, with 13 bases in between. This CDR3 comprises 15 residues. Germline V gives CDR1 DFQATT, CDR2 SNEGSKA (reference sequence). Here the CDR3 reads CSAAPVTANTGELFF. DNA of the CDR3: TGCAGTGCTGCTCCCGTGACAGCGAACACCGGGGAGCTGTTTTTT.

This clonotype was found many times. The chain has TRBV3-1 and TRBJ2-5; the D gene is possibly TRBD1 (5 bases). Looked up from germline, CDR1 is LGHDT and CDR2 is YNNKEL (reference sequence). V was trimmed by 5 bases and J by 3 bases, leaving 10 bases between them. The CDR3 has 13 amino acids. The CDR3 DNA sequence: TGTGCCAGCAGCACCTGGGGCGAAGAGACCCAGTACTTC. This sequence encodes CASSTWGEETQYF.

This clonotype was observed at least ten times. This chain uses TRBV11-2 with TRBJ1-3; TRBD1 might be the D (6 bases). Trimming took off 4 bases at V and 4 bases at J, with 17 bases between the two ends. Germline V CDR1 and CDR2: SGHAT, FQNNGV. The CDR3 has 16 residues. Here the CDR3 DNA reads TGTGCCAGCAGCTCGCCCCGACAGGCGCGGGGAAACACCATATATTTT. It translates to CASSSPRQARGNTIYF.

This clonotype was seen repeatedly, ten times or more. V gene TRBV20-1 combines with J gene TRBJ1-5; D is uncertain. Looked up from germline, CDR1 is DFQATT and CDR2 is SNEGSKA (reference sequence). The V and J ends lost 6 bases and 2 bases respectively, with 11 bases between them. This CDR3 is built from 13 residues. CDR3 loop: CSAPNGGNQPQHF. The CDR3 nucleotides are TGCAGTGCGCCTAACGGGGGCAATCAGCCCCAGCATTTT.

This clonotype was seen many times. This chain connects TRBV6-1 to TRBJ2-3; TRBD1 agrees at 7 bases. There are 15 residues in the CDR3. V lost 5 bases to trimming and J lost 1 base; unmatched junction nucleotides: 6. The germline V gene encodes CDR1 MNHNS and CDR2 SASEGT. The CDR3 loop is CASSKIGQGTDTQYF. The CDR3 DNA follows: TGTGCCAGCAGTAAGATTGGACAGGGCACAGATACGCAGTATTTT.

The sample holds many counts of this clonotype. The chain joins TRBV7-9 to TRBJ2-2, with TRBD2 matching 12 bases. V lost 6 bases and J lost 4; bases outside the gene matches: 6. The CDR3 runs to 16 residues. The germline V gene has CDR1 SEHNR and CDR2 FQNEAQ (reference sequence). The CDR3 nucleotides are TGTGCCAGCAGTACACTAGCGGGGGGCCGCACCGGGGAGCTGTTTTTT. Encoded protein: CASSTLAGGRTGELFF.

The table lists this clonotype with many counts. The genes are TRBV15 and TRBJ2-5, with D unresolved. The germline V and J ends were trimmed by 0 bases and 5 bases, with 10 bases remaining between them. Germline V gives CDR1 LNHNV, CDR2 YYDKDF (reference sequence). This CDR3 comprises 14 residues. CDR3 sequence: CATSRDRQDETQYF. The CDR3 region has the DNA TGTGCCACCAGCAGAGATCGGCAGGATGAGACCCAGTACTTC.

This clonotype was seen at least ten times. The chain uses TRBV20-1 and TRBJ2-1, with D unclear. Trimming stripped 1 base from V and 7 bases from J, with 11 bases between. The CDR3 sequence is 13 residues long. The germline V gene has CDR1 DFQATT and CDR2 SNEGSKA (reference sequence). The CDR3 sequence: CSARGSWGNEQFF. DNA for the CDR3: TGCAGTGCTAGAGGGTCTTGGGGAAATGAGCAGTTCTTC.

This clonotype was observed many times. The V gene is TRBV20-1, the J gene TRBJ2-7; 9 bases agree with TRBD1. Trimming took 3 bases from V and 3 from J; bases not matched to a gene: 6. CDR1 and CDR2 (germline): DFQATT, SNEGSKA (reference sequence). CDR3 size: 14 residues. CDR3 loop: CSASLPTGGYEQYF. The CDR3 DNA reads as TGCAGTGCTAGCCTCCCGACAGGGGGCTACGAGCAGTACTTC.

This clonotype was found many times. The chain carries TRBV12-3 or TRBV12-4 and TRBJ1-4; D call uncertain. Deletions cut 0 bases from V and 8 bases from J, with 13 bases between. The length of the CDR3 is 15 residues. The CDR3 loop reads CASSLAASEREKLFF. In nucleotides, the CDR3 is TGTGCCAGCAGTTTAGCGGCCAGCGAAAGAGAAAAACTGTTTTTT.

This clonotype was recorded many times. V gene TRBV9 combines with J gene TRBJ2-3, with 7 bases fitting TRBD1. Germline lookup yields CDR1 SGDLS and CDR2 YYNGEE. This CDR3 spans 12 amino acids. The V segment lost 0 bases and the J segment 15 bases; nucleotides outside the gene matches: 7. CDR3 nucleotide sequence: TGTGCCAGCAGCGTAGGGGACAGTTCGTTATATTTT. It specifies CASSVGDSSLYF.

Ten or more counts support this clonotype. This chain joins TRBV7-9 and TRBJ2-7; D perhaps matches TRBD1 (5 bases). The germline V gene has CDR1 SEHNR and CDR2 FQNEAQ (reference sequence). Trimming pared 5 bases from V and 2 bases from J, leaving 13 bases between. CDR3 length equals 14 residues. The CDR3 loop reads CASSPRTTAYEQYF. CDR3 DNA sequence: TGTGCCAGCAGCCCTCGGACAACGGCCTACGAGCAGTACTTC.

This clonotype showed up many times. The chain employs TRBV6-1 and TRBJ2-5, with 8 bases matching TRBD2. Losses at the gene ends were 4 bases for V and 1 base for J; bases not matched to a gene: 2. CDR1 and CDR2 from the germline V gene are MNHNS and SASEGT. The CDR3 has 14 amino acids. For the CDR3, the DNA is TGTGCCAGCAGTGGCGGGGGGCCCCAAGAGACCCAGTACTTC. Its translation: CASSGGGPQETQYF.

This clonotype has a count of ten or more. The CDR3 spells CASSERQSNTGELFF. The CDR3 bases are TGCGCCAGCAGTGAAAGACAGTCGAACACCGGGGAGCTGTTTTTT. The chain employs TRBV10-2 and TRBJ2-2, with a possible D match to TRBD1 (5 bases). The CDR3 totals 15 residues. CDR1 is WSHSY, CDR2 SAAADI, per germline. V dropped 3 bases and J dropped 0 bases, with 8 bases sitting between them.

This clonotype was seen many times. The chain combines TRBV30 with TRBJ2-5; D is undetermined. V was pared by 0 bases and J by 4 bases, with 3 bases between. Germline V gives CDR1 GTSNPN, CDR2 SVGIG (reference sequence). The CDR3 is made up of 11 amino acids. The chain's CDR3 is CAWSVGETQYF. Written as DNA, the CDR3 is TGTGCCTGGAGTGTTGGAGAGACCCAGTACTTC. Drawing the rest from reference TRBV30 and TRBJ2-5, the complete variable domain is SQTIHQWPATLVQPVGSPLSLECTVEGTSNPNLYWYRQAAGRGLQLLFYSVGIGQISSEVPQNLSASRPQDRQFILSSKKLLLSDSGFYLCAWSVGETQYFGPGTRLLVL.

This clonotype was found many times. V is TRBV7-2 and J is TRBJ1-5; no definite D call. Germline-derived CDR1 and CDR2 are SGHTA and FQGNSA. The ends were cut back, 1 base at V and 4 bases at J, with 5 bases in the middle. This CDR3 has 13 residues. CDR3 bases: TGTGCCAGCAGCTTAGGCCGGAATCAGCCCCAGCATTTT. It translates to CASSLGRNQPQHF. Full variable domain (outside the CDR3, taken from reference TRBV7-2 and TRBJ1-5): GAGVSQSPSNKVTEKGKDVELRCDPISGHTALYWYRQSLGQGLEFLIYFQGNSAPDKSGLPSDRFSAERTGGSVSTLTIQRTQQEDSAVYLCASSLGRNQPQHFGDGTRLSIL.